The entry that follows covers one T cell receptor beta chain sequence. The antigen is not known. The data originate from a study of identical twins. Study results and caveats: Beta out-of-frame sequences showed weaker excess twin sharing. Whereas memory repertoires showed no such difference, abundant cord blood beta clonotypes carried fewer insertions.

TCRdb redid the calling of the 5' RACE reads with MiXCR, one entry per CDR3 protein. This table holds 700,000 or so distinct CDR3 sequences, 8.6% found once. Healthy Caucasians provided all donations. Germline trimming cut 7 bases from V and 3 bases from J; bases unmatched to any gene: 3. In germline, CDR1 is SNHLY, CDR2 FYNNEI. The CDR3 contains 13 residues. Another study also made use of these data, one on yellow fever vaccine responses in identical twins. That paper adds: Twins reportedly mounted vaccine T cell responses that seemed partly convergent, partly personalized.

The specimen was PBMCs. This rearrangement joins TRBV2 to TRBJ2-7, with TRBD2 identical over 10 bases. This receptor was identified in a woman younger than 35 in good health. The CDR3 DNA reads TGTGCCAGCATATCTAGCGGGAGCTACGAGCAGTACTTC. This translates into CASISSGSYEQYF.